A single sample gave rise to the 22 T cell receptor beta chains below, sequenced in a study of T cells in Graves' hyperthyroidism and ophthalmopathy. The TCR beta CDR3 regions underwent amplification using RNA transcripts as the source. An initial round of RT-PCR targeting the TCR CDR3 relied on the HTBI primer set. TCRdb fed the multiplex PCR reads into MiXCR, producing one record per CDR3 protein. The profile shows 500,000 to 650,000 distinct CDR3 sequences, approximately 48% of them singletons. Sequenced material: peripheral blood or thyroid tissue (not recorded which). These receptor sequences come from an adult woman with Graves' disease, either hyperthyroidism or ophthalmopathy (not recorded which).

This sequence joins TRBV2 and TRBJ2-5, with no clear D. The V end was cut by 0 bases, the J end by 5 bases, with 10 bases between. This CDR3 is built from 14 residues. Germline values: CDR1 SNHLY, CDR2 FYNNEI. This CDR3 reads CASSEAIGRETQYF. CDR3 nucleotide sequence: TGTGCCAGCAGTGAAGCTATCGGCCGGGAGACCCAGTACTTC.

V is TRBV6-1 and J is TRBJ2-5; 14 bases match TRBD2. This CDR3 has 15 amino acids. CDR1 and CDR2 from the germline V gene are MNHNS and SASEGT. J lost 5 bases, V lost 8 bases, and 7 bases had no gene match. CDR3 residues: CASSPGLAGDETQYF. CDR3 coding DNA: TGTGCCAGCTCCCCGGGACTAGCGGGAGATGAGACCCAGTACTTC.

J is TRBJ1-5 and V is TRBV27; tentatively, D is TRBD1 (5 bases). This CDR3 has 19 residues. The germline gives CDR1 MNHEY, CDR2 SMNVEV (reference sequence). Between the trimmed V and J ends, which lost 5 bases and 0 bases, there was a span of 23 bases. In DNA, the CDR3 is TGTGCCAGCAGTATGACTCGACCCGGAGGGGTTTATAGCAATCAGCCCCAGCATTTT. Residues: CASSMTRPGGVYSNQPQHF.

This clonotype was found many times. The rearrangement joins TRBV2 to TRBJ2-2, with 7 nucleotides matching TRBD2. From germline, CDR1 is SNHLY and CDR2 FYNNEI. The CDR3 contains 15 residues. V lost 4 bases and J lost 0; bases outside the gene matches: 2. CDR3 amino acids: CASSVREANTGELFF. For the CDR3, the DNA is TGTGCCAGCAGTGTTCGGGAGGCGAACACCGGGGAGCTGTTTTTT.

The chain links TRBV12-3 or TRBV12-4 to TRBJ1-6, with D uncertain. V was trimmed by 5 bases and J by 10 bases, leaving 12 bases between them. The CDR3 spans 13 residues. The CDR3 sequence: CASSAPDWSPLHF. The CDR3 coding sequence is TGTGCCAGCAGTGCCCCGGACTGGTCACCCCTCCACTTT.

This clonotype was recorded at least ten times. The gene calls are TRBV6-6 and TRBJ1-5; 7 bases fit TRBD1. CDR1 is MNHNY and CDR2 is SVGAGI in the germline V gene (reference sequence). This CDR3 region has 17 residues. Trimming at V came to 5 bases and at J to 1 base, leaving 11 bases not matched to a gene. The CDR3 nucleotides are TGTGCCAGCAGTCGTTCCGCAGGGGACAGAAGCAATCAGCCCCAGCATTTT. Amino acid sequence: CASSRSAGDRSNQPQHF.

To note about this clonotype: Since no conserved phenylalanine or tryptophan closes the CDR3, a read error is the likely cause. The DNA is omitted, as the CDR3 cannot be located on it reliably, and the CDR3 follows TCRdb's listing. The rearrangement joins TRBV15 to TRBJ2-2; TRBD2 is taken as the D call from the table, unchecked against the DNA. The CDR3 comprises 8 residues, both ends counted. Germline CDR1 is LNHNV and CDR2 is YYDKDF (reference sequence). This CDR3 is CATSGRLA.

This chain links TRBV7-2 with TRBJ2-3, with 7 bases that match TRBD2. CDR3 length: 16 amino acids. The junction had 9 bases not matched to a gene; V was cut back by 2 bases and J by 4 bases. CDR1 SGHTA and CDR2 FQGNSA come from the germline V gene. CDR3 sequence (DNA): TGTGCCAGCAGCTTATACTGGGCGGGAGCCGCAGATACGCAGTATTTT. It encodes CASSLYWAGAADTQYF.

About this clonotype: One end of the junction does not line up with germline, which may come from a read error. This chain links TRBV5-1 with TRBJ2-2; D remains unclear. Germline CDR1 and CDR2: SGHRS and YFSETQ. The CDR3 sequence is 17 residues long. For the CDR3, the DNA is TGTGCCAGCAGTGAATCCCGCCCGCCATTCGACACCGGGGAGCTGTTTTTT. It codes for CASSESRPPFDTGELFF. Full variable domain (remainder filled in from reference TRBV5-1 and TRBJ2-2): KAGVTQTPRYLIKTRGQQVTLSCSPISGHRSVSWYQQTPGQGLQFLFEYFSETQRNKGNFPGRFSGRQFSNSRSEMNVSTLELGDSALYLCASSESRPPFDTGELFFGEGSRLTVL.

V is TRBV7-2 and J is TRBJ2-7; D gene uncertain. Per the germline V gene, CDR1 is SGHTA and CDR2 is FQGNSA. V lost 0 bases to trimming and J lost 5 bases, with 8 bases between them. The CDR3 has 13 amino acids. The CDR3 DNA is TGTGCCAGCAGCTTAGCGGATGCCCACGAGCAGTACTTC. Translation gives CASSLADAHEQYF.

The chain is built from TRBV7-9 and TRBJ1-2; a weak D match, TRBD1 (6 bases). V was trimmed by 5 bases and J by 3 bases, leaving 16 bases between them. The CDR3 loop spans 15 amino acids. CDR1 is SEHNR and CDR2 is FQNEAQ in the germline V gene (reference sequence). The CDR3 DNA reads TGTGCCAGCAGCCGCTCAACAGGGTGGGACTATGGCTACACCTTC. Amino acids: CASSRSTGWDYGYTF.

This clonotype was counted at least ten times. V usage is TRBV6-5 and J usage is TRBJ2-5; 7 bases are shared with TRBD1. This CDR3 region has 13 residues. Germline assignment: CDR1 MNHEY and CDR2 SVGAGI. Trimming took 10 bases from V and 5 from J; bases not matched to a gene: 10. CDR3 DNA sequence: TGTGCCACCCGCCTTGACAGGGTCGAGACCCAGTACTTC. Translating it yields CATRLDRVETQYF.

This clonotype was observed a few times. This chain links TRBV19 with TRBJ1-5; no clear D. CDR1 and CDR2 (germline): LNHDA, SQIVND (reference sequence). V dropped 5 bases and J dropped 3 bases, with 17 bases sitting between them. This CDR3 spans 16 amino acids. CDR3 amino acids: CASSADYGLLNQPQHF. In DNA form, the CDR3 reads TGTGCCAGTAGTGCCGATTACGGACTCCTCAATCAGCCCCAGCATTTT.

The CDR3 here is CASSETLAGGQSGELFF. DNA of the CDR3: TGCGCCAGCAGTGAGACCTTAGCGGGAGGGCAGAGCGGGGAGCTGTTTTTT. V and J are TRBV10-2 and TRBJ2-2; 11 bases fit TRBD2. Germline trimming cut 2 bases from V and 7 bases from J; bases unmatched to any gene: 9. CDR3 size: 17 residues. CDR1 is WSHSY, CDR2 SAAADI, per germline.

This clonotype has a count of ten or more. The chain combines TRBV5-1 with TRBJ2-5; D tentatively reads TRBD1 or TRBD2 (6 bases each). The V and J ends lost 3 bases and 0 bases respectively, with 27 bases between them. The CDR3 extends over 20 amino acids. The germline V gene encodes CDR1 SGHRS and CDR2 YFSETQ. CDR3 in DNA: TGCGCCAGCAGCTCCACCCTATACAGGGTCCGGACTACTCACCAAGAGACCCAGTACTTC. It codes for CASSSTLYRVRTTHQETQYF.

This chain connects TRBV2 to TRBJ2-1; TRBD2 is a possible D gene (5 bases). There are 15 residues in the CDR3. The V end was cut by 6 bases, the J end by 0 bases, with 12 bases between. CDR1 is SNHLY and CDR2 is FYNNEI in the germline V gene. Here the CDR3 DNA reads TGTGCCAGCAGCGTCGGGGAAAGCTCCTACAATGAGCAGTTCTTC. Amino acids: CASSVGESSYNEQFF.

J is TRBJ2-7 and V is TRBV2; D is unresolved. The length of the CDR3 is 11 residues. The V gene's germline CDR1 is SNHLY and CDR2 FYNNEI. V gave up 2 bases and J gave up 5 bases, with 4 bases separating them. The CDR3 nucleotides read TGTGCCAGCAGTGAACAGCACGAGCAGTACTTC. Its protein is CASSEQHEQYF.

CDR3 in DNA: TGTGCCAGCAGCCGGACAGGGTTGGGTGAAAAACTGTTTTTT. Its translation is CASSRTGLGEKLFF. This chain joins TRBV7-8 and TRBJ1-4; 8 bases match TRBD1. Germline V CDR1 and CDR2: SGHVS, FQNEAQ. J was trimmed by 7 bases and V by 5 bases; bases with no gene match: 6. This CDR3 has 14 residues.

The gene calls are TRBV12-3 or TRBV12-4 and TRBJ1-2, with 7 positions matching TRBD1. J lost 3 bases, V lost 8 bases, and 6 bases had no gene match. This CDR3 comprises 13 residues. Here the CDR3 DNA reads TGTGCCAGCTTATTCAGGGGGGACTATGGCTACACCTTC. Its translation: CASLFRGDYGYTF.

This clonotype was seen many times. The chain is built from TRBV9 and TRBJ1-2; D gene unclear. V lost 4 bases and J 5 bases, leaving 9 bases between the germline ends. The CDR3 spans 12 residues. Looked up from germline, CDR1 is SGDLS and CDR2 is YYNGEE. CDR3: CASSTGRYGYTF. The CDR3 nucleotides are TGTGCCAGCAGCACCGGTAGATATGGCTACACCTTC.

At least ten counts were recorded for this clonotype. The chain employs TRBV20-1 and TRBJ2-2; D is unclear. This CDR3 region has 16 residues. Germline V gives CDR1 DFQATT, CDR2 SNEGSKA (reference sequence). The V end lost 0 bases, the J end lost 0 bases, and 11 bases lay between the germline ends. The CDR3 nucleotides are TGCAGTGCTAGAGATTGGGCGCAAGCGAACACCGGGGAGCTGTTTTTT. Its translation is CSARDWAQANTGELFF.

The rearrangement uses TRBV7-2 and TRBJ2-2; 8 bases fit TRBD2. The ends lost 1 base at V and 15 bases at J; junction bases unmatched: 7. Germline lookup yields CDR1 SGHTA and CDR2 FQGNSA. CDR3 length equals 13 residues. The CDR3 region has the DNA TGTGCCAGCAGCTTAGGGGGTAGCGGGAAATTGTTTTTT. Protein sequence: CASSLGGSGKLFF.